This T cell receptor beta chain was profiled in a study of CD8+CD57+ T cells in acquired aplastic anemia. General study findings and limits: Patients shared around 31 CD8+ CDR3 sequences with controls.

This clonotype occurred many times. What it binds is unknown. V lost 5 bases and J 4 bases, leaving 8 bases between the germline ends. This CDR3 contains 13 residues. The V gene's germline CDR1 is SGHTA and CDR2 FQGTGA. Selection for sequencing was limited to patients who had shown CD8+CD57+ cell expansion by flow cytometry. The template used for profiling TCR beta VDJ and CDR3 was genomic DNA. Each CDR3 protein gets one entry after TCRdb re-called the reads with MiXCR. Of about half a million distinct CDR3 sequences listed, approximately 33% are singletons. The chain uses TRBV7-3 and TRBJ2-2; D not certain. The sequence was collected from a human donor with aplastic anemia. The sequenced material came from sorted CD4+, CD8+, or CD8+CD57+ T cells (not recorded which) from PBMCs. CDR3 nucleotides: TGTGCCAGCAGCGTGGCGGTCACCGGGGAGCTGTTTTTT. This translates into CASSVAVTGELFF. Together with reference TRBV7-3 and TRBJ2-2, the CDR3 gives the full variable domain: GAGVSQTPSNKVTEKGKYVELRCDPISGHTALYWYRQSLGQGPEFLIYFQGTGAADDSGLPNDRFFAVRPEGSVSTLKIQRTERGDSAVYLCASSVAVTGELFFGEGSRLTVL.